The 20 T cell receptor beta chains below all came from one sample that was sequenced in a study of control samples from healthy donors and cancer patients. The repertoire was sequenced with immunoSEQ multiplex PCR; TCRdb's copy has only in-frame clones and lacks some. Of about 48,000 clones in the sample, 85% to 95% are singletons; the top ten hold roughly a quarter. The specimen was PBMCs. The origin of the receptors is a woman aged 45-60 years with head and neck cancer.

The chain links TRBV5-1 to TRBJ2-3; D is uncertain. Germline values: CDR1 SGHRS, CDR2 YFSETQ. The CDR3 has 15 amino acids. Trimming took 0 bases from V and 0 from J, leaving 8 bases between them. Here the CDR3 DNA reads TGCGCCAGCAGCTTGGAAATCAGTAGCACAGATACGCAGTATTTT. It specifies CASSLEISSTDTQYF.

This sequence joins TRBV14 and TRBJ1-1; D is undetermined. The length of the CDR3 is 13 residues. Germline CDR1 and CDR2: SGHDN and FVKESK. Trimming stripped 4 bases from V and 1 base from J, with 7 bases between. The CDR3 coding sequence is TGTGCCAGCAGCCTCCTGCGGAACACTGAAGCTTTCTTT. It encodes CASSLLRNTEAFF.

The CDR3 DNA reads TGTGCCAGCAGCTCGACAGGGACTAGCGTCCACACCGGGGAGCTGTTTTTT. Translation gives CASSSTGTSVHTGELFF. The chain joins TRBV11-2 to TRBJ2-2, with TRBD2 matching 10 bases. CDR1 SGHAT and CDR2 FQNNGV come from the germline V gene. Germline trimming cut 4 bases from V and 3 bases from J; bases unmatched to any gene: 8. This CDR3 is 17 amino acids long.

The chain joins TRBV5-6 to TRBJ1-5, with no clear D. CDR3 length equals 12 residues. With 5 bases removed from V and 5 bases from J, the gap between germline ends came to 8 bases. In germline, CDR1 is SGHDT, CDR2 YYEEEE. CDR3 DNA sequence: TGTGCCAGCAGTCGGGTCGATCAGCCCCAGCATTTT. It yields the protein CASSRVDQPQHF. The variable domain in full, completed from reference TRBV5-6 and TRBJ1-5, reads DAGVTQSPTHLIKTRGQQVTLRCSPKSGHDTVSWYQQALGQGPQFIFQYYEEEERQRGNFPDRFSGHQFPNYSSELNVNALLLGDSALYLCASSRVDQPQHFGDGTRLSIL.

This sequence joins TRBV4-1 and TRBJ1-1; D possibly corresponds to TRBD1 (5 bases). The CDR3 has 13 residues. V was cut by 4 bases and J by 3 bases, with 9 bases left in between. Germline-derived CDR1 and CDR2 are MGHRA and YSYEKL. The CDR3 bases are TGCGCCAGCAGCCGGGGGGGACACACTGAAGCTTTCTTT. Its translation: CASSRGGHTEAFF.

The rearrangement uses TRBV5-1 and TRBJ2-2; D may be TRBD1 or TRBD2 (6 bases each). This CDR3 is built from 16 residues. The germline V gene has CDR1 SGHRS and CDR2 YFSETQ. V was cut by 4 bases and J by 2 bases, with 15 bases left in between. The DNA for the CDR3 is TGCGCCAGCAGCCTACAGGGCGGGGTAAACACCGGGGAGCTGTTTTTT. This sequence encodes CASSLQGGVNTGELFF.

This clone appeared once. The V gene is TRBV5-5, the J gene TRBJ2-5, with 14 positions matching TRBD2. Germline loops: CDR1 SGHKS, CDR2 YYEKEE (reference sequence). The ends lost 4 bases at V and 10 bases at J; junction bases unmatched: 15. This CDR3 region has 17 residues. The CDR3 reads CASSPYGTSGGPGDQYF. Written as DNA, the CDR3 is TGTGCCAGCAGCCCCTACGGGACTAGCGGGGGTCCGGGTGACCAGTACTTC.

The chain combines TRBV7-2 with TRBJ1-2; TRBD1 is a possible D gene (6 bases). Trimming removed 5 bases at V and 4 bases at J, with 11 bases between. The CDR3 is 13 amino acids. Germline V CDR1 and CDR2: SGHTA, FQGNSA. CDR3 nucleotides: TGTGCCAGCAGCAACAGGGTAGGCTATGGCTACACCTTC. Encoded protein: CASSNRVGYGYTF.

This rearrangement joins TRBV5-1 to TRBJ2-7; D is undetermined. The CDR3 totals 14 residues. The V end lost 1 base, the J end lost 4 bases, and 12 bases lay between the germline ends. Looked up from germline, CDR1 is SGHRS and CDR2 is YFSETQ. The DNA of the CDR3 is TGCGCCAGCAGCTTGCTAAATACCCCTTACGAGCAGTACTTC. Encoded protein: CASSLLNTPYEQYF. The entire variable domain, with the rest obtained from reference TRBV5-1 and TRBJ2-7, is as follows: KAGVTQTPRYLIKTRGQQVTLSCSPISGHRSVSWYQQTPGQGLQFLFEYFSETQRNKGNFPGRFSGRQFSNSRSEMNVSTLELGDSALYLCASSLLNTPYEQYFGPGTRLTVT.

CDR3: CAISESLNNSPLHF. CDR3 bases: TGTGCCATCAGTGAGTCGCTAAATAATTCACCCCTCCACTTT. V gene TRBV10-3 combines with J gene TRBJ1-6; no reliable D call. Per germline, CDR1 ENHRY and CDR2 SYGVKD. This CDR3 contains 14 residues. Between the trimmed V and J ends, which lost 0 bases and 5 bases, there was a span of 5 bases.

The V and J genes are TRBV19 and TRBJ2-1, with 10 nucleotides matching TRBD1. V lost 5 bases and J lost 5; bases outside the gene matches: 12. The CDR3 consists of 17 residues. Germline V gene data show CDR1 as LNHDA and CDR2 as SQIVND (reference sequence). The CDR3 spells CASSLRPGQGINNEQFF. The CDR3 DNA reads as TGTGCCAGTAGTCTGAGACCGGGACAGGGGATTAACAATGAGCAGTTCTTC.

The chain joins TRBV28 to TRBJ1-2; D not certain. CDR1 and CDR2 (germline): MDHEN, SYDVKM. There are 13 residues in the CDR3. CDR3 region: CAVPGGPYYGYTF. The DNA of the CDR3 is TGTGCAGTGCCGGGCGGGCCCTACTATGGCTACACCTTC.

The rearrangement joins TRBV5-6 to TRBJ2-1, with a possible D match to TRBD1 (7 bases). Germline values: CDR1 SGHDT, CDR2 YYEEEE. CDR3 length equals 16 residues. Trimming left V 2 bases short and J 7 bases short, with 19 bases between. The CDR3 protein is CASSFLAAQGLNEQFF. The CDR3, as DNA: TGTGCCAGCAGCTTTTTAGCGGCACAGGGGCTGAATGAGCAGTTCTTC.

The V gene is TRBV9, the J gene TRBJ2-5; TRBD2 matches at 11 bases. With 0 bases clipped from V and 2 bases from J, the junction kept 9 bases outside the gene matches. CDR1 is SGDLS and CDR2 is YYNGEE in the germline V gene. The CDR3 extends over 18 amino acids. In DNA, the CDR3 is TGTGCCAGCAGCGTAGGGGGACTAGCGGCCCTTGGGCAAGAGACCCAGTACTTC. This sequence encodes CASSVGGLAALGQETQYF. The whole variable domain, remainder taken from reference TRBV9 and TRBJ2-5, is DSGVTQTPKHLITATGQRVTLRCSPRSGDLSVYWYQQSLDQGLQFLIQYYNGEERAKGNILERFSAQQFPDLHSELNLSSLELGDSALYFCASSVGGLAALGQETQYFGPGTRLLVL.

The J gene is TRBJ1-2, the V gene TRBV21-1. TRBV21-1 is marked as a pseudogene. The CDR3 consists of 14 residues. The CDR3: CASSKKGILYGYTF. As DNA, the CDR3 is TGTGCCAGCAGCAAAAAGGGAATCCTCTATGGCTACACCTTC.

The CDR3 region has the DNA TGTGCCAGCAGTGGCGGGGGGGGAAGAGCTGAAGCTTTCTTT. This encodes CASSGGGGRAEAFF. The V gene is TRBV2, the J gene TRBJ1-1; D possibly corresponds to TRBD1 (5 bases). Trimming left V 4 bases short and J 6 bases short, with 15 bases between. CDR3 length equals 14 residues. Germline CDR1 SNHLY, CDR2 FYNNEI. The variable domain in full, with the rest retrieved from reference TRBV2 and TRBJ1-1, is EPEVTQTPSHQVTQMGQEVILRCVPISNHLYFYWYRQILGQKVEFLVSFYNNEISEKSEIFDDQFSVERPDGSNFTLKIRSTKLEDSAMYFCASSGGGGRAEAFFGQGTRLTVV.

The chain employs TRBV5-1 and TRBJ2-1; TRBD1 matches at 9 bases. There are 15 residues in the CDR3. Germline V lookup: CDR1 SGHRS, CDR2 YFSETQ. J gave up 8 bases and V 0 bases, and 6 bases lay outside the gene matches. The CDR3 DNA sequence: TGCGCCAGCAGCTTGGGGGGACAGGGCGTGCATGAGCAGTTCTTC. Translated, it gives CASSLGGQGVHEQFF.

The V gene is TRBV7-9, the J gene TRBJ1-1; D is undetermined. From germline, CDR1 is SEHNR and CDR2 FQNEAQ (reference sequence). There are 16 residues in the CDR3. The germline V and J ends were trimmed by 1 base and 4 bases, with 16 bases remaining between them. CDR3 nucleotides: TGTGCCAGCAGCTTAGGTCCGGGAATCGTGGGCACTGAAGCTTTCTTT. This codes for CASSLGPGIVGTEAFF.

This clone was recorded only once. J is TRBJ2-3 and V is TRBV9; possible D gene TRBD2, 6 bases. The CDR3 has 15 amino acids. V was shortened by 3 bases and J by 5 bases, with 16 bases between the two germline ends. From germline, CDR1 is SGDLS and CDR2 YYNGEE. The DNA for the CDR3 is TGTGCCAGCAGCGCCACCCGGGGGTTACAAGATACGCAGTATTTT. Amino acid sequence: CASSATRGLQDTQYF.

The V and J genes are TRBV6-5 and TRBJ2-3, with 13 bases identical to TRBD2. Germline V lookup: CDR1 MNHEY, CDR2 SVGAGI. The CDR3 has 15 residues. J was trimmed by 3 bases and V by 6 bases; bases with no gene match: 3. The CDR3 sequence is CASRATSGGTDTQYF. The CDR3 nucleotides are TGTGCCAGCAGAGCGACTAGCGGGGGGACAGATACGCAGTATTTT.